Reported below is one T cell receptor (beta chain). V lost 6 bases and J lost 1, with 8 bases in between. The CDR3 extends over 13 amino acids. CDR1 MNHEY and CDR2 SMNVEV come from the germline V gene (reference sequence). This entry belongs to a study of T cells after somatic rescue of genetic block. TCRdb's table, derived via immunoSEQ multiplex PCR, lists solely in-frame clones and lacks some. The repertoire includes 70,000 or so clones, about 91% of them detected once, and about 3% sits in the top ten. Input material: peripheral blood mononuclear cells (PBMCs). The chain carries TRBV27 and TRBJ2-3, with D unclear. The TCR originated in a man aged 35 to 55. CDR3 bases: TGTGCCAGCAGCATGCTTGGCACAGATACGCAGTATTTT. This encodes CASSMLGTDTQYF.